This paragraph covers one TCR beta chain sequence. The specificity of this receptor is unknown. The data derive from a study of cytomegalovirus exposure and HLA in healthy donors (dated by TCRdb to between 2016 and 2019). Regarding the research as a whole: An earlier analysis of some 550 of the donors reported approximately 270 Gb of sequence data and 120 million or so unique TCR beta sequences from roughly 200 million T cells. An early release covering roughly 580 HLA-typed donors comprised 250 to 350 gigabases of sequencing data and roughly 86 million unique TCR sequences. The genetic ancestry cluster associated with self-reported Caucasian donors included around 76% of the roughly 390 genotyped donors. The study was designed to test whether signatures of past pathogen exposure could be identified by cataloging public T cell receptors. The study used immunosequencing to profile the T cell repertoires of more than 650 subjects and linked those repertoires to cytomegalovirus serostatus. Besides the first cohort of 500 to 700 subjects, a separate validation cohort made up of roughly 120 different subjects was used. To predict cytomegalovirus infection status, the study brought together high-throughput TCR immunosequencing, statistical association of individual TCRs with disease status, and machine learning. A later analysis re-examined previously published TCR beta repertoires from roughly 650 donors and added high-resolution HLA genotyping to investigate patterns of TCR occurrence. In the later analysis, no new phenotypic data were used to find candidate immune exposures; instead, reliance was placed on TCR beta sequences and their occurrence across donors. In an earlier analysis of around 540 of the donors, high-throughput TCR beta sequencing was used to judge whether each TCR beta V gene segment behaved as functional or pseudogenic. Alongside the repertoire data, information on donor age, sex, ethnicity and CMV serostatus was compiled. A later genetic analysis used genome-wide SNP genotypes for about three fifths of the 666 donors, treating that subset as a discovery cohort. All discovery cohort repertoires had been generated using a single sequencing platform. HLA typing covered class I and class II loci at four-digit resolution. The number of typed donors differed by locus: roughly 620-640 for A, B, C, DRB1 and DQB1; 500 to 550 for DQA1; 606 for DPA1; and 400 to 480 for DPB1. Because of strong linkage in the cohort, roughly five DR-DQ haplotypes were treated as single units for association and clustering. Among over 350 genotyped donors of the cohort, an average of roughly 240,000 unique TCR beta nucleotide sequences were sequenced per donor, 15% to 20% of them non-productive. Paper-wide results and their limitations: A cluster of highly shared sequence variants was judged likely to be a technical artifact of the sequencing pipeline. When HLA alleles, especially DR and DQ, strongly co-occurred, attributing TCR associations to individual alleles was difficult. According to a later analysis, parvovirus B19, influenza, CMV and Epstein-Barr virus appeared linked to several top co-occurrence clusters. Because some donors lacked HLA typing at each locus, the association tests relied only on the typed subset. In vitro tests confirmed that a few of the cytomegalovirus-associated TCR beta chains recognize cytomegalovirus antigens. In a later analysis, the rate of TCR association differed among HLA loci, with DRB1 alleles having the most associated TCRs and HLA-C alleles having the fewest. Specific HLA alleles were associated with 15,000 to 20,000 TCR beta sequences at a false discovery rate of 0.05 in a later analysis. Broadly in line with IMGT annotations, most TCR beta V segments showed up in productive rearrangements about 87% or about 30% of the time in an earlier analysis of under 700 of the donors. The classifier was reported to diagnose cytomegalovirus status with high specificity and sensitivity in both the original cohort and the validation cohort. The presence/absence analyses assumed that sequencing depth was roughly uniform across donors, and that assumption may not be true. The authors suggested that the approach could potentially be extended to other disease states and immunological phenotypes. In a later analysis, HLA-associated TCR beta chains showed more clonal expansion and lower generation probabilities than non-associated chains that were equally common. A total of fewer than 200 TCR beta chains were listed by the study as associated with cytomegalovirus. Only TCR beta chains were sequenced in this cohort, and the absence of alpha or paired-chain data limited detectable features. V-gene and J-gene trimming of TCR beta chains was associated with a missense DCLRE1C variant in a later genetic analysis, and the association was replicated in an independent cohort. Correlated functional status among segregating V segments might be attributable to linkage disequilibrium, but an unknown experimental factor could not be ruled out. According to a later analysis, most CMV-associated TCR beta chains appeared to be HLA-restricted, and the HLA associations seemed to be driven largely by CMV exposure. A further reported finding was that TCR beta sequences accurately predicted the HLA-A and HLA-B alleles for most subjects in the first cohort. According to a later genetic analysis, donors in an Asian-associated ancestry cluster had fewer N-insertions in productive TCRs than the roughly 660-donor mean. Fewer than 20 rarely observed V segments, including chromosome 9 orphons, were excluded from the earlier analysis of approximately 600 of the donors because counts were too low. Most TCR sequences were observed very rarely across donors, whereas some public TCRs were present in many individuals. For the cohort, immune exposure information was limited to CMV serostatus.

The cohort comprised 710 or so healthy bone marrow donors. All cohort members were sampled while nominally healthy, although unrecorded immune exposures were likely present. The donor tested CMV seronegative, placing the donor among the approximately 400 seronegative members of the cohort. Every donor gave a peripheral blood sample, and the peripheral blood mononuclear cells from that sample were used for TCR beta sequencing. Genomic DNA was extracted from the blood cell samples with the Qiagen DNeasy Blood Extraction Kit. Receptor amplification or capture employed the immunoSEQ multiplex PCR assay. For the multiplex PCR, a mixture combining 60 forward primers for TCR Vbeta segments and 13 reverse primers for TCR Jbeta segments was used. The CDR3 region of rearranged TCR beta genes was amplified from genomic DNA with a multiplex PCR assay. On the Illumina HiSeq System, the amplified TCR beta libraries were sequenced as 87-base-pair reads. Per the original workflow: A later analysis counted about 82 million unique TCR beta chains across the 666 repertoires, and some 11 million of these chains were shared by at least two donors. A nearest-neighbor algorithm error-corrected the raw reads and collapsed the reads into unique sequences, merging closely related sequences to remove PCR and sequencing errors. CDR3 sequences were aligned to IMGT reference sequences to assign V, D and J gene segments. For a sequence to be retained, a match of at least six nucleotides to both a V gene segment and a J gene segment was required. A rearrangement was called productive if the CDR3 had no stop codons and remained in frame with V and J, and every other rearrangement was called non-productive. CDR3 was defined by IMGT convention, running from the second conserved V-encoded cysteine to the conserved J-encoded phenylalanine. The earlier analysis of 500 to 750 of the donors excluded any sequence lacking an unambiguous match to a single V gene segment. In an earlier analysis of 587 of the donors, a V segment was called functional when productive rearrangements were above 56.7%, and segregating when the standard deviation between donors exceeded 5%. A statistical classification framework was built for diagnosing cytomegalovirus status from the catalog of TCR beta chain sequences. In a later analysis, V and J genes were assigned by comparing TCR nucleotide sequences against IMGT/GENE-DB human TR gene sequences. Using the TCRdist pipeline, a later analysis assigned CDR3 sequences along with most-parsimonious VDJ recombination scenarios. A later analysis defined each TCR beta chain by its CDR3 amino acid sequence plus V-gene family, and excluded reads lacking a unique V-gene family. A later analysis removed 450 to 600 highly shared, low-generation-probability nucleotide sequences to deal with suspected cross-contamination and a sequencing artifact. In a later analysis, a clonal expansion index for each public chain was calculated from normalized within-repertoire ranks of inferred template counts. A later analysis computed generation probabilities with a VDJ recombination model fitted to out-of-frame rearrangements, and checked the results against IGoR. Hypergeometric tests were used in a later analysis to score TCR-TCR, TCR-HLA and TCR-CMV co-occurrence, with a repertoire-size bias correction applied to the TCR pairs. A later analysis estimated false discovery rates by permuting HLA or CMV assignments 20 times. In a later analysis, co-occurring TCRs were grouped using DBSCAN, and TCRdist sequence similarity was added for clustering within HLA-allele-positive subsets. Co-occurrence clustering excluded repertoires with fewer than 30,000 or more than 120,000 public chains, plus five with anomalous nucleotide sharing. In its TCRdb copy, this immuneACCESS table keeps in-frame sequences only and misses some clones. Where compared with another copy, unresolved V genes explain less than half of these, and the others have no known cause. Clone size and V and J calls were adopted from that table, with D and trimming inferred from the DNA. The table of this sample itemizes 100,000 to 150,000 clones. The top ten clonotypes cover roughly 0.94% of the sample.

Sequencing was performed on PBMCs. The origin of this receptor is a man between 18 and 29 years old in good health and CMV-seronegative.

For the CDR3, the sequence is CSVEGNRGGGYNEQFF. The nucleotide sequence reads as follows: TGCAGCGTTGAGGGTAACAGGGGTGGGGGTTACAATGAGCAGTTCTTC. The chain is assembled from TRBV29-1 and TRBJ2-1, with 7 bases matching TRBD1. The CDR3 contains 16 residues, cysteine and phenylalanine counted. Of the read, only the CDR3 DNA is kept; its 48 bases are in frame from base 1. Per the germline V gene, SQVTM is the CDR1 and ANQGSEA is the CDR2. Trimming removed 3 bases from V and 4 bases from J; the gene matches leave 12 bases unexplained.